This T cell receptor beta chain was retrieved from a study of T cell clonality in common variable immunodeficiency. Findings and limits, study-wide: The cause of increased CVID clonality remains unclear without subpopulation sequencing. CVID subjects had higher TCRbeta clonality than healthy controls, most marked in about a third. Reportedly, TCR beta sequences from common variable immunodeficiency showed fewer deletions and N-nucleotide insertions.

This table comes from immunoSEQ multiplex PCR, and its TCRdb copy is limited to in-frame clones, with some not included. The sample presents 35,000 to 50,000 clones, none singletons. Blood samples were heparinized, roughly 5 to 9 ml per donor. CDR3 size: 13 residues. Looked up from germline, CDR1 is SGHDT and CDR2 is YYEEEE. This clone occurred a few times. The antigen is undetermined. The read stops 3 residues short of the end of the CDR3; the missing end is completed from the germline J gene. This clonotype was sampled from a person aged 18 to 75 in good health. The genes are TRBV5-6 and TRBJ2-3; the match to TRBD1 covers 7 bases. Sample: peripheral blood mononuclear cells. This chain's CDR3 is CASSPTGIGTQYF. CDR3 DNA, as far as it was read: TGTGCCAGCAGCCCGACAGGGATTGGGACG.